These 9 T cell receptor beta chains were sequenced from one sample in a study of regulatory T cells in long-lasting Graves disease. Investigators prepared the TCR beta libraries by applying iRepertoire HTBI primers and Arm-PCR of CDR3 regions. One entry per CDR3 protein, called by TCRdb with MiXCR from the multiplex PCR reads. The repertoire holds approximately 350,000 distinct CDR3 sequences, approximately 12% seen once, with approximately 17% in the top ten. As for time point: newly diagnosed GD, antithyroid drugs for less than 3 months. Generation of the TCR library employed RNA extracted from PBMCs. These data were also reused for a study on T cells in Graves' hyperthyroidism and ophthalmopathy.

The sample was peripheral blood mononuclear cells (PBMCs), taken at new diagnosis, from a patient treated with antithyroid drugs. Receptor source: a woman between 18 and 29 years old with Graves disease.

This clonotype has ten or more counts. V gene TRBV2 combines with J gene TRBJ2-1, with 8 bases fitting TRBD2. The length of the CDR3 is 19 residues. The V gene end was trimmed by 7 bases and the J gene end by 0 bases; junction bases not matched to a gene: 17. CDR1 and CDR2 from the germline V gene are SNHLY and FYNNEI. CDR3 DNA sequence: TGTGCCAGCAAACCCACTTACCTCTCGGGGGGGAGCTCCTACAATGAGCAGTTCTTC. Translating gives CASKPTYLSGGSSYNEQFF.

In its sample, this clonotype was seen many times. The chain combines TRBV7-2 with TRBJ2-2; 9 bases are shared with TRBD2. V lost 3 bases and J lost 1; bases outside the gene matches: 3. Germline loops: CDR1 SGHTA, CDR2 FQGNSA. This CDR3 has 16 residues. The CDR3 bases are TGTGCCAGCAGCTTGCTAGCGGGATTGAACACCGGGGAGCTGTTTTTT. This gives the protein CASSLLAGLNTGELFF.

This clonotype was seen at least ten times. The chain links TRBV15 to TRBJ2-1; TRBD2 is a possible D gene (6 bases). CDR1 and CDR2 from the germline V gene are LNHNV and YYDKDF (reference sequence). The CDR3 loop spans 15 amino acids. The V and J ends lost 3 bases and 0 bases respectively, with 9 bases between them. The CDR3 bases are TGTGCCACCAGCAGCCGGGGGAGCTCCTACAATGAGCAGTTCTTC. Protein product: CATSSRGSSYNEQFF.

This clonotype was seen a few times. This sequence joins TRBV5-1 and TRBJ1-2; weak D call: TRBD1 (5 bases). The CDR3 is 14 residues long. V shed 0 bases and J shed 2 bases, with 8 bases lying between them. Per germline, CDR1 SGHRS and CDR2 YFSETQ. The CDR3 DNA follows: TGCGCCAGCAGCTTGGGACAGCCCAACTATGGCTACACCTTC. Its protein is CASSLGQPNYGYTF.

This clonotype was counted many times. The rearrangement links TRBV7-6 to TRBJ2-1, with D unresolved. The CDR3 loop spans 14 amino acids. V was trimmed by 2 bases and J by 5 bases, leaving 10 bases between them. Germline CDR1 reads SGHVS; CDR2 reads FNYEAQ. This chain's CDR3 is CASSLKAIDNEQFF. The CDR3 DNA reads TGTGCCAGCAGCTTAAAGGCCATAGACAATGAGCAGTTCTTC.

There are many counts of this clonotype. The V call is TRBV24-1, the J call TRBJ2-1; 8 bases agree with TRBD1. The CDR3 is 14 residues long. J lost 2 bases, V lost 9 bases, and 5 bases had no gene match. Germline V gene data show CDR1 as KGHDR and CDR2 as SFDVKD. The CDR3 region is CATDGGQAYNEQFF. The CDR3 region has the DNA TGTGCCACCGATGGGGGACAGGCCTACAATGAGCAGTTCTTC.

This clonotype has ten or more counts. The J gene is TRBJ2-3, the V gene TRBV28, with 11 bases aligning to TRBD2. This CDR3 has 19 amino acids. The germline CDR1 and CDR2 sequences are MDHEN and SYDVKM. With V trimmed by 3 bases and J by 0 bases, 11 bases remained unmatched. CDR3 sequence (DNA): TGTGCCAGCAGTTTCTCTAGCGGGAGGTTAAATCCTAGCACAGATACGCAGTATTTT. This codes for CASSFSSGRLNPSTDTQYF.

This clonotype appeared many times. This chain connects TRBV2 to TRBJ2-7, with D possibly being TRBD2 (5 bases). The V gene's germline CDR1 is SNHLY and CDR2 FYNNEI. Trimming took 6 bases from V and 0 from J, leaving 12 bases between them. This CDR3 is built from 14 residues. As DNA, the CDR3 is TGTGCCAGCAGCGGACGGGGAAGCTCCTACGAGCAGTACGTC. Translated: CASSGRGSSYEQYV.

This clonotype was seen just once. A read error is possible here, since a much larger clone lies one base away. The V gene is TRBV6-6, the J gene TRBJ1-3; no firm D call. The germline CDR1 and CDR2 sequences are MNHNY and SVGAGI (reference sequence). This CDR3 contains 17 residues. In DNA form, the CDR3 reads TGTGCCAGCAGTTACTCGACGGAGGGAAGTACTGGAAGCACCATATATTTT. As protein: CASSYSTEGSTGSTIYF.